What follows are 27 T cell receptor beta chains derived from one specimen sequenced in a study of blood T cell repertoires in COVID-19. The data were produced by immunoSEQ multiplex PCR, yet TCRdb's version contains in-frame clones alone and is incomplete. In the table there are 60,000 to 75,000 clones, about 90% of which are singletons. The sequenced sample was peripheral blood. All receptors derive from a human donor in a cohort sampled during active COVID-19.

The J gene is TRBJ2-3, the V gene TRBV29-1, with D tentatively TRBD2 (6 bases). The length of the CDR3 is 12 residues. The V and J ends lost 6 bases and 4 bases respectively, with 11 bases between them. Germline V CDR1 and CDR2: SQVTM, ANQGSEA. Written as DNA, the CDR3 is TGCAGCGTGGGGGGTAGGTCAGATACGCAGTATTTT. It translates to CSVGGRSDTQYF.

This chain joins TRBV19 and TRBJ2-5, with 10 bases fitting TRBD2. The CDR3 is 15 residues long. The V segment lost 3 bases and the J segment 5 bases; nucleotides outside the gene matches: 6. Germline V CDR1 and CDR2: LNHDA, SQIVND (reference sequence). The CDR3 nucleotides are TGTGCCAGTAGTATCACTAGCGGGGTGTTCGAGACCCAGTACTTC. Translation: CASSITSGVFETQYF. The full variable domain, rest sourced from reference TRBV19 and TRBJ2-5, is DGGITQSPKYLFRKEGQNVTLSCEQNLNHDAMYWYRQDPGQGLRLIYYSQIVNDFQKGDIAEGYSVSREKKESFPLTVTSAQKNPTAFYLCASSITSGVFETQYFGPGTRLLVL.

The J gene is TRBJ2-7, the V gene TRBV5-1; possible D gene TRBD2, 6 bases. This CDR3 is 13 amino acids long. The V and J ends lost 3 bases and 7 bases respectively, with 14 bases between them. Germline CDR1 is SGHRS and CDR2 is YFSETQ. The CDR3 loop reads CASSSQVAGEQYF. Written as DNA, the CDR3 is TGCGCCAGCAGCTCGCAGGTCGCGGGGGAGCAGTACTTC.

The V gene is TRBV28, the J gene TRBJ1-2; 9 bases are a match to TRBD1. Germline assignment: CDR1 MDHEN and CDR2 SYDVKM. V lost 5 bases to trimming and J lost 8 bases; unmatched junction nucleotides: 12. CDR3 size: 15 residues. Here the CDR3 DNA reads TGTGCCAGCAGTCTAACACAGGGGGCGGCCTCCGGCTACACCTTC. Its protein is CASSLTQGAASGYTF.

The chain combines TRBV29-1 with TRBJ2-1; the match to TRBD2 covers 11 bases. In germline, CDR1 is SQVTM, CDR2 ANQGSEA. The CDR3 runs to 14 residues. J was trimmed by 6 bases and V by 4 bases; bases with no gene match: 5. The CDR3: CSVGRGTSGNEQFF. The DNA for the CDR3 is TGCAGCGTTGGGCGGGGGACTAGCGGCAATGAGCAGTTCTTC.

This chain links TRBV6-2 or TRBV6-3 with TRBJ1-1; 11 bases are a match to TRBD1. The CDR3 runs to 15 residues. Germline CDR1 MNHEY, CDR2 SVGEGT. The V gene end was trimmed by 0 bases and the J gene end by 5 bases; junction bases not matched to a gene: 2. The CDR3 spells CASSYSGQGATEAFF. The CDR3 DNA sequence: TGTGCCAGCAGTTACTCCGGACAGGGGGCAACTGAAGCTTTCTTT.

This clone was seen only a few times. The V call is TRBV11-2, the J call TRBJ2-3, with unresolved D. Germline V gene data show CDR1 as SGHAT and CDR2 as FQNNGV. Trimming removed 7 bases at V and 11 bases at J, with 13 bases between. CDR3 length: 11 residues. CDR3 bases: TGTGCCAGCACCCGGTCGTTTTTGCAGTATTTT. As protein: CASTRSFLQYF.

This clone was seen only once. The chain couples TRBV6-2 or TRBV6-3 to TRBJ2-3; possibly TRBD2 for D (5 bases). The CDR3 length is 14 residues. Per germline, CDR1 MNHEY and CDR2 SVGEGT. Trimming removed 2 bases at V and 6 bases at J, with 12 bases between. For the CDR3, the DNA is TGTGCCAGCAGTTACAGGACTGTGGGCGATACGCAGTATTTT. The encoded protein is CASSYRTVGDTQYF.

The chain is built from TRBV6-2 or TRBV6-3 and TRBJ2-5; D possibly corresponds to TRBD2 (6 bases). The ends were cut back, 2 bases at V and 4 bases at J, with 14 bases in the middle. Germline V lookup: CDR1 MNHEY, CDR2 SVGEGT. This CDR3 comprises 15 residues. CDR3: CASSYPPGVRETQYF. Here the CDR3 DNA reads TGTGCCAGCAGTTACCCCCCGGGGGTACGAGAGACCCAGTACTTC.

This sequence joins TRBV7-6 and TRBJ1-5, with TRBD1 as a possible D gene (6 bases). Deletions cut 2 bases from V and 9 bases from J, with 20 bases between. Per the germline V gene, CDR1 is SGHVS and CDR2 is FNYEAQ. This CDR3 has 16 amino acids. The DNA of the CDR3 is TGTGCCAGCAGCTTATCGGGCAAGGGGGGGGAGTTGCCCCAGCATTTT. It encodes CASSLSGKGGELPQHF.

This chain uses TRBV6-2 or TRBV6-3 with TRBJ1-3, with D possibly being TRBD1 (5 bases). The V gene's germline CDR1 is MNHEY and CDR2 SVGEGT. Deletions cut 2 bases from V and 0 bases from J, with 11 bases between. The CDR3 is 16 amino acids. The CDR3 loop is CASSYEQASSGNTIYF. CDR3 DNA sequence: TGTGCCAGCAGTTACGAACAGGCGAGCTCTGGAAACACCATATATTTT.

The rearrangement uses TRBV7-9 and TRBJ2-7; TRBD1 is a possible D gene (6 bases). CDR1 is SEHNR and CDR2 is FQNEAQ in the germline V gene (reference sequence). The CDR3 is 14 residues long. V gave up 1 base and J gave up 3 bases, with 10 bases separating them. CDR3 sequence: CASSLGTEHYEQYF. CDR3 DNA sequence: TGTGCCAGCAGCTTAGGGACAGAGCACTACGAGCAGTACTTC.

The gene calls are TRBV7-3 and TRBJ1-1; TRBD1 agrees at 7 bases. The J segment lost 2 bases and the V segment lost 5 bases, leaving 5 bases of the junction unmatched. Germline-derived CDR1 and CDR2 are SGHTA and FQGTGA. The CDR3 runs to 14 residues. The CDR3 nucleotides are TGTGCCAGCAGCCTCCGGGACAGAAACACTGAAGCTTTCTTT. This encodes CASSLRDRNTEAFF.

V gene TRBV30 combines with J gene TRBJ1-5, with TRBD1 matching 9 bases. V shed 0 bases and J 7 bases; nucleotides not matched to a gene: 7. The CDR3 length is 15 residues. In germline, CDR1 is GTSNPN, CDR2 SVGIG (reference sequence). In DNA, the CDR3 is TGTGCCTGGAGTGTACTGGGACAGGGATGGCAGCCCCAGCATTTT. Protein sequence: CAWSVLGQGWQPQHF.

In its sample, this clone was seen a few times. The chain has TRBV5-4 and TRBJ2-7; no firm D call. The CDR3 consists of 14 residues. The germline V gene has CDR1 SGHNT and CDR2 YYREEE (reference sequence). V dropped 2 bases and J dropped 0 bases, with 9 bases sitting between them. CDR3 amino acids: CASSLGQASYEQYF. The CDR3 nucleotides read TGTGCCAGCAGCTTAGGCCAGGCCTCCTACGAGCAGTACTTC.

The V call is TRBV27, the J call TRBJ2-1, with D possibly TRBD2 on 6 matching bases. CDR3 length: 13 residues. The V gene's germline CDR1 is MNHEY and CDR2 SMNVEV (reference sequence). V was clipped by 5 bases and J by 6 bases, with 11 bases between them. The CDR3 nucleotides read TGTGCCAGCAGTAGCCCCGGGGGCAATGAGCAGTTCTTC. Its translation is CASSSPGGNEQFF.

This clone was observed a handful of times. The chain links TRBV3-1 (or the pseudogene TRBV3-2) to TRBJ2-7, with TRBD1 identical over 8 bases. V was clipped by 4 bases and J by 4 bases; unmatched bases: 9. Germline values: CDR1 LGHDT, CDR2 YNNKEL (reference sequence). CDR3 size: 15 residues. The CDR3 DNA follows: TGTGCCAGCAGCCCCGGTGACAGGGGCGGATACGAGCAGTACTTC. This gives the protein CASSPGDRGGYEQYF.

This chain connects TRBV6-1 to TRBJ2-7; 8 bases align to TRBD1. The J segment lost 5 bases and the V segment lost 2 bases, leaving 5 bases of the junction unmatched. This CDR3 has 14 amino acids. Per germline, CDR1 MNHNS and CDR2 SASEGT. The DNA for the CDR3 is TGTGCCAGCAGTGAACGAGACAGGGGCCACGAGCAGTACTTC. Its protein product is CASSERDRGHEQYF.

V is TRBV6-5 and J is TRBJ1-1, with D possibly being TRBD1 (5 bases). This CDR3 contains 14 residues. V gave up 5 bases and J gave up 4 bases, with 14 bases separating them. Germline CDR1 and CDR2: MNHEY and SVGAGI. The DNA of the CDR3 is TGTGCCAGCAGTCCAATTGACAGCCTCACTGAAGCTTTCTTT. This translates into CASSPIDSLTEAFF.

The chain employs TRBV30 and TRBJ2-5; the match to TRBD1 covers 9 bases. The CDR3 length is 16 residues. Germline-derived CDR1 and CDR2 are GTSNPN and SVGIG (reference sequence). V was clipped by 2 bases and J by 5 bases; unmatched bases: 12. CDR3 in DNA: TGTGCCTGGAGTCCTAACCGGGACAGGGTGCGGGAGACCCAGTACTTC. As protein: CAWSPNRDRVRETQYF.

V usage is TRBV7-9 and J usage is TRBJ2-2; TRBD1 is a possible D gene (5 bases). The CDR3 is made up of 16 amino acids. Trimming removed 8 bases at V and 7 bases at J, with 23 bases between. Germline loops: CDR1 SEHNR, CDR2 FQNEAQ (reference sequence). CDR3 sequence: CASPPVGQDGIGELFF. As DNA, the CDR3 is TGTGCCAGCCCACCCGTGGGGCAGGATGGTATCGGGGAGCTGTTTTTT.

CDR3 DNA: TGTGCCAGCAGTTCGATACAGGCCACCTCCACGTTCGGTAGCTACAATGAGCAGTTCTTC. This translates into CASSSIQATSTFGSYNEQFF. V gene TRBV6-2 or TRBV6-3 combines with J gene TRBJ2-1; tentative D call: TRBD1 (5 bases). This CDR3 has 20 residues. Looked up from germline, CDR1 is MNHEY and CDR2 is SVGEGT. V gave up 4 bases and J gave up 3 bases, with 28 bases separating them.

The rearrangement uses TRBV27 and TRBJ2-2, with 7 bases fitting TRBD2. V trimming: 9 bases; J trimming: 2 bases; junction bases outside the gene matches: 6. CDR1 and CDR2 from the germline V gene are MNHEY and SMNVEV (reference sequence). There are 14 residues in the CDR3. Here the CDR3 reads CASGRALNTGELFF. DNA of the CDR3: TGTGCCAGTGGGAGGGCCCTAAACACCGGGGAGCTGTTTTTT.

The CDR3 DNA reads as TGTGCCAGTAGTATCGGGAGTTACAATGAGCAGTTCTTC. Protein: CASSIGSYNEQFF. The chain has TRBV19 and TRBJ2-1; TRBD2 might be the D (6 bases). V gave up 3 bases and J gave up 4 bases, with 7 bases separating them. This CDR3 spans 13 amino acids. CDR1 and CDR2 (germline): LNHDA, SQIVND (reference sequence).

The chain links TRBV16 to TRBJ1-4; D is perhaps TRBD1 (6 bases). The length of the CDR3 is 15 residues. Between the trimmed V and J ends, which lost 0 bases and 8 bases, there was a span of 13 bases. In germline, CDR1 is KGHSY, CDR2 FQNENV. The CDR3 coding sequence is TGTGCCAGCAGCCAATCAGGGGGAAAGGAGGAAAAACTGTTTTTT. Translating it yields CASSQSGGKEEKLFF.

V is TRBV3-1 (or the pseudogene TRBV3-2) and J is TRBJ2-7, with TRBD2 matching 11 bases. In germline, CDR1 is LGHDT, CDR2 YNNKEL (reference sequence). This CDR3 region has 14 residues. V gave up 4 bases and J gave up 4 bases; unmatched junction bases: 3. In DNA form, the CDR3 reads TGTGCCAGCAGCCCCAGACTAGCGGGATACGAGCAGTACTTC. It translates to CASSPRLAGYEQYF.

CDR3 bases: TGTGCCAGCAGCTCGGGACAGCTGGTGGATACGCAGTATTTT. Protein sequence: CASSSGQLVDTQYF. The chain has TRBV6-5 and TRBJ2-3; 7 positions agree with TRBD1. J lost 6 bases, V lost 6 bases, and 9 bases had no gene match. The germline CDR1 and CDR2 sequences are MNHEY and SVGAGI. This CDR3 spans 14 amino acids.